This T cell receptor (beta chain) was retrieved from a study of blood T cells in healthy people across ages (dated by TCRdb to the mid-2010s). Study-wide context: Template switching captured roughly one uniquely barcoded TCR beta cDNA molecule per two T cells in model experiments. To track age-related changes in TCR beta repertoire diversity, the study relied on deep sequencing normalized with unique cDNA molecular identifiers. To avoid experimental bias, donors of different ages were distributed randomly across sequencing lanes. For two donors (one aged 18 to 30 and one aged 80 or older), the study analyzed two additional independent replicas of 1 million unique cDNA reads from the same blood draw. The donors were divided into four age groups: young (average approximately 17 years), middle-aged (almost 40), aged (approximately 64) and long-lived (82). The study at large found these results: Observed TCR beta diversity per million T cells fell roughly linearly with age, and a significant reduction was already apparent by age about 43. Total diversity estimates from one million sequenced T cells were considered lower bounds and underestimates. Donor CMV infection status was unknown, potentially confounding age-related changes in expanded clonotypes. Compared with the aged group, the long-lived group had more naive CD4+ T cells, fewer expanded clones and increased TCR diversity, a pattern suggesting age selection. Bulk unsorted PBMC profiling prevented conclusive comparison of naive and antigen-experienced compartments. The percentage of naive T cells measured by flow cytometry correlated strongly with observed TCR beta diversity.

Remarks on this clonotype: This clone's antigen is unknown. The sample holds no much larger clone one base away, and base qualities are not on file.

Libraries were built with 5' RACE. Sequenced using an Illumina HiSeq 2500. The second PCR ran for about 6 to 12 cycles and used a J-beta primer mix along with a sample-barcoded 5' primer. A template-switch 5' adaptor carrying 12 random nucleotides introduced a unique molecular identifier onto each TCR beta cDNA molecule. At least 2.5 million CDR3-containing paired-end reads were obtained from each sample. First-strand cDNA was synthesized from all RNA with the Mint cDNA synthesis kit, primed by a TRBC-specific oligonucleotide. Following uracil-DNA glycosylase treatment, all cDNA underwent a first 18-cycle PCR with the universal primers M1SS and BC2_uni_R. The paper's processing steps were these. For normalization, 1 million high-quality reads, each with a distinct molecular identifier, were randomly selected from each sample. Reads with shared molecular identifiers were discarded instead of being binned into consensus sequences. MiTCR, set to a Q25 quality threshold and the strictest error-elimination algorithm, was used for CDR3 identification, clonotype clustering and error correction. A nonparametric unseen species model with Euler transformation was used to estimate lower-bound total TCR beta diversity. TCRdb redid the processing of the public reads, applying fastp at Q25 and MiXCR, and retained in-frame beta chains. Each CDR3 protein gets just one entry, which takes the most common genes and DNA from the rows behind it. The V and J calls and clone size are TCRdb's, not the authors'. This sample has approximately 880,000 distinct CDR3 sequences in its table, and 48% of those were observed once. Together, the top ten hold roughly 13% of the sample.

V was cut back by 10 bases and J by 7 bases, leaving a gap of 17 bases between them. From the germline V gene (reference sequence), CDR1 is LNHDA and CDR2 is SQIVND. The CDR3 spans 14 residues, from the cysteine through the phenylalanine. The retained sequence is limited to the CDR3, 42 bases, with the frame set at the first base. Donors were 39 systemically healthy Caucasian individuals from Russia aged about 6 to 100 years. Around 10 milliliters of peripheral blood were drawn from each donor into EDTA-treated Vacutainer tubes. Ficoll-Paque density-gradient centrifugation was used to isolate PBMCs, with at least 6.5 million per sample. Trizol reagent was used to extract total RNA from PBMCs, with at least 6 micrograms per sample. The percentages of naive CD45RAhigh/CD27high T cells were determined by flow cytometry on a PBMC aliquot from every donor.

The source material was blood. Rearrangement joined TRBV19 to TRBJ1-6; the D gene identity is not certain. The source of this sequence is a man aged 25 to 45 in good health. CDR3 reads: CATEGPSENSPLHF. Read as DNA, the sequence is TGTGCCACTGAAGGCCCCTCCGAAAATTCACCCCTCCACTTT.